The T cell receptor beta chain under discussion was sequenced for a study of blood T cell repertoires in COVID-19 (dated by TCRdb to 2019 to 2021). Background for the entire study: The collaborator samples originated in the United States, Italy and Spain and spanned the acute and convalescent phases of COVID-19. HLA class I and class II types, where available, came from metadata supplied by the sample provider rather than from assay-based typing. The prospective study material was composed of cDNA or gDNA derived from T cells, B-cell-depleted T cells, or PBMCs. The samples were drawn from the first 160 participants of the ongoing ImmuneRACE study and from 950 to 1,500 subjects provided by 6 global collaborators. The dataset comprised deeply sampled blood TCRbeta repertoires from subjects exposed to, actively infected with, or recovered from COVID-19. Sample metadata almost always included a de-identified subject ID, COVID-19 status, age in years and sex. The repertoires were released in a freely available public database meant as a resource for research on the immune response to SARS-CoV-2.

The germline V gene encodes CDR1 SEHNR and CDR2 FQNEAQ (reference sequence). The junction shows trimming of 5 bases on V and 1 base on J, and the gene matches do not reach 7 bases of it. There are 15 amino acids in the CDR3, from cysteine to phenylalanine inclusive. Just CDR3 DNA is preserved here, 45 bases in frame from base 1. Study-wide conclusions, independent of this receptor: How much clinical and demographic metadata was included differed by source and by participant, and the metadata was provided uncurated.

Each collaborating institution followed its own protocols to collect whole blood in K2EDTA tubes. For TCRbeta analysis, collaborators shipped samples as frozen whole blood, isolated PBMCs, or DNA extracted from either of those sample types. A remark on this clone: The clone's antigen remains unknown. No qualities accompany the bases; no much larger clone lies one base away.

TCRbeta CDR3 regions were amplified from genomic DNA by means of the immunoSEQ Assay, a bias-controlled multiplex PCR. The authors processed their data as follows. The number of nucleated cells in each sample was estimated by amplification of reference gene primers within the assay. To quantify the absolute abundance of each unique TCRbeta CDR3 rearrangement, sequence reads were collapsed and filtered. For each sample, productive Simpson clonality was calculated by taking the square root of Simpson's diversity index across productive rearrangements. TCRdb limited this immuneACCESS table to in-frame rearrangements with V and J called. A share of clones is missing; checked studies link under half to unresolved V genes, and the rest is unexplained. V, J and clone size derive from that table, while D and trimming were established from the DNA sequence. Present in this sample are under 300,000 clones, 85% of which were seen just once. The ten largest clones take up 13% of the sample.

This TCR came from a human donor in a cohort sampled during active COVID-19. Sequenced sample: peripheral blood. The V and J genes are TRBV7-9 and TRBJ1-1, and TRBD1 matches 7 of the central bases. The CDR3 amino acid sequence is: CASSARQGTNTEAFF. The nucleotides read TGTGCCAGCAGCGCCCGACAGGGCACGAACACTGAAGCTTTCTTT.